This T cell receptor (beta chain) was profiled in a study of cytomegalovirus exposure and HLA in healthy donors. Whole-study results and caveats: A later examination showed that TCR association rates differed by HLA locus, with DRB1 most and HLA-C fewest.

Remarks on this clone: Its antigen is still unknown.

Both 60 Vbeta primers and 13 Jbeta primers went into the PCR. Method: immunoSEQ multiplex PCR; TCRdb's copy keeps in-frame clones and lacks some. The sample lists 200,000 to 250,000 clones, more than 70% occurring once. Looked up from germline, CDR1 is MNHNS and CDR2 is SASEGT. With V trimmed by 2 bases and J by 4 bases, 8 bases remained unmatched. The CDR3 sequence is 15 residues long. This chain connects TRBV6-1 to TRBJ2-7; 7 bases are a match to TRBD2. Sequenced input: PBMCs. This clonotype was obtained from a human donor in good health. The CDR3 nucleotides are TGTGCCAGCAGTGAATCGGCGGGGGTCTGGTACGAGCAGTACTTC. Its protein is CASSESAGVWYEQYF.